These 10 T cell receptor beta chains were all obtained from the same sample, sequenced in a study of Ad26.COV2.S vaccination and SARS-CoV-2 variants. Documented treatment: about 20 received Ad26.COV2.S at low or high dose, single or two shots; roughly five received placebo; per-sample allocation not given. It was on day 63 after the first vaccine or placebo injection that samples were taken. TCRdb's table, derived via immunoSEQ multiplex PCR, lists solely in-frame clones and lacks some. Here the sample spans hundreds of thousands of clones, around 90% being singletons. Sequencing used peripheral blood, obtained in a trial of Ad26.COV2.S vaccine versus placebo. These receptors originate from a person aged 18-65 years who received the Ad26.COV2.S COVID-19 vaccine or a placebo.

This sequence joins TRBV27 and TRBJ2-3; TRBD2 aligns across 11 bases. In germline, CDR1 is MNHEY, CDR2 SMNVEV (reference sequence). CDR3 length: 16 residues. The V gene end was trimmed by 4 bases and the J gene end by 2 bases; junction bases not matched to a gene: 5. The CDR3 coding sequence is TGTGCCAGCAGTTCTAGACTAGCGGGATACACAGATACGCAGTATTTT. It translates to CASSSRLAGYTDTQYF.

The chain uses TRBV25-1 and TRBJ1-6; D is possibly TRBD1 (5 bases). Trimming left V 5 bases short and J 1 base short, with 15 bases between. The V gene's germline CDR1 is MGHDK and CDR2 SYGVNS. The CDR3 covers 17 residues. CDR3 bases: TGTGCCAGCAGTCCCCCAGGGAGGGGTTCCTATAATTCACCCCTCCACTTT. Residues: CASSPPGRGSYNSPLHF.

In DNA form, the CDR3 reads TGTGCCAGCAGTTACCTACAGGGGGACTACGAGCAGTACTTC. This gives the protein CASSYLQGDYEQYF. The chain employs TRBV6-2 or TRBV6-3 and TRBJ2-7, with 8 bases aligning to TRBD1. The CDR3 is 14 residues long. Trimming cost V 2 bases and J 3 bases; bases outside gene matches: 3. The germline gives CDR1 MNHEY, CDR2 SVGEGT.

The CDR3 protein is CATGVWGHGNIQYF. In DNA form, the CDR3 reads TGTGCCACCGGGGTGTGGGGGCACGGCAACATTCAGTACTTC. The chain uses TRBV27 and TRBJ2-4, with TRBD1 as a possible D gene (6 bases). The CDR3 totals 14 residues. V gave up 10 bases and J gave up 7 bases, with 20 bases separating them. CDR1 is MNHEY, CDR2 SMNVEV, per germline (reference sequence).

V gene TRBV4-1 combines with J gene TRBJ2-1; TRBD2 matches 9 bases. Trimming at V came to 0 bases and at J to 5 bases, leaving 2 bases not matched to a gene. This CDR3 has 15 residues. Germline CDR1 reads MGHRA; CDR2 reads YSYEKL. The CDR3 reads CASSQDGTSHNEQFF. The CDR3, as DNA: TGCGCCAGCAGCCAAGATGGGACTAGCCACAATGAGCAGTTCTTC.

The CDR3 loop reads CASSPLGQRVSTQYF. The DNA of the CDR3 is TGTGCCAGCAGTCCCCTGGGACAGCGCGTGAGTACGCAGTATTTT. V usage is TRBV6-2 or TRBV6-3 and J usage is TRBJ2-3; 7 bases agree with TRBD1. This CDR3 comprises 15 residues. Germline V gene data show CDR1 as MNHEY and CDR2 as SVGEGT. The V and J ends lost 5 bases and 8 bases, in that order; junction bases with no gene match: 13.

CDR3 amino acids: CASSPPSRGSYEQYF. CDR3 DNA: TGTGCCAGCTCACCACCGAGCCGGGGCTCCTACGAGCAGTACTTC. The J gene is TRBJ2-7, the V gene TRBV18; a possible D gene is TRBD2 (5 bases). The CDR3 is 15 amino acids. The V gene lost 0 bases and the J gene lost 0 bases, with 9 bases spanning the gap. CDR1 is KGHSH, CDR2 LQKENI, per germline. Full variable domain (remainder filled in from reference TRBV18 and TRBJ2-7): NAGVMQNPRHLVRRRGQEARLRCSPMKGHSHVYWYRQLPEEGLKFMVYLQKENIIDESGMPKERFSAEFPKEGPSILRIQQVVRGDSAAYFCASSPPSRGSYEQYFGPGTRLTVT.

The V gene is TRBV6-5, the J gene TRBJ1-2, with no clear D. V was pared by 2 bases and J by 3 bases, with 7 bases between. The CDR3 contains 13 residues. CDR1 MNHEY and CDR2 SVGAGI come from the germline V gene. In DNA, the CDR3 is TGTGCCAGCAGTTACGGGGTGGACTATGGCTACACCTTC. This encodes CASSYGVDYGYTF.

The sample holds one count of this clone. V and J are TRBV5-8 and TRBJ1-3; the D is unclear. The CDR3 contains 14 residues. Trimming removed 2 bases at V and 11 bases at J, with 17 bases between. Germline values: CDR1 SGHTS, CDR2 YDEGEE. The CDR3 DNA reads TGTGCCAGCAGCTTATTAATGCATGGAGCCGCCATATATTTT. Residues: CASSLLMHGAAIYF.

The gene calls are TRBV12-3 or TRBV12-4 and TRBJ2-3; D possibly matches TRBD1 or TRBD2 (5 bases each). The CDR3 sequence is 13 residues long. The ends were cut back, 5 bases at V and 4 bases at J, with 10 bases in the middle. The CDR3 loop reads CASSLPGPDTQYF. As DNA, the CDR3 is TGTGCCAGCAGTCTCCCGGGACCAGATACGCAGTATTTT.